These T cell receptor beta chains were read from a single sample in a study of T cell clonotyping in hematopoietic cell transplantation. Some clones are missing from TCRdb's copy, which holds only in-frame ones; the method was immunoSEQ multiplex PCR. The sample contains about 7,000 clones, about 86% of which appear only once. The sample consisted of PBMCs, taken 100 days after allogeneic stem cell transplant. The receptors derive from a male patient in his fifties or sixties who had an allogeneic stem cell transplant from a related donor, so the T cells may come from the graft donor. Some clones in this sample may be carry-over from other donors' samples. CDR3s include the opening cysteine and the closing phenylalanine or tryptophan. D genes are given only for firm matches. The size of a clone is reported for some rows only, either as once, few or many, or as a class for expanded clones.

J gene	D gene	clone size	V gene	CDR3 DNA	CDR3 protein
TRBJ1-4	TRBD1	-	TRBV27	TGTGCCAGGGGACAGGCTGCTTACTCTACAGAATTAACTAATGAAAAACTGTTTTTT	CARGQAAYSTELTNEKLFF
TRBJ1-3	-	-	TRBV30	TGTGCCTGGAGTGTAGGCACGGGGAACTCTGGAAACACCATATATTTT	CAWSVGTGNSGNTIYF
TRBJ2-5	-	-	TRBV7-2	TGTGCCAGCAGCTTAGCGACAGGGAGGCAAGAGACCCAGTACTTC	CASSLATGRQETQYF
TRBJ1-2	TRBD1	-	TRBV19	TGTGCCAGTAGTATTGGACAGGGGGCCGATGGCTACACCTTC	CASSIGQGADGYTF
TRBJ1-5	TRBD1	-	TRBV10-3	TGTGCCATCAGTGGGACAGGGGGCAATCAGCCCCAGCATTTT	CAISGTGGNQPQHF
TRBJ1-1	-	-	TRBV7-2	TGTGCCAGCAGCTTAGTTGGGGTTGGAGCTTTCTTT	CASSLVGVGAFF
TRBJ1-1	TRBD1	once	TRBV19	TGTGCCAGTAGTCTCGGGACAGGGGTCTACACTGAAGCTTTCTTT	CASSLGTGVYTEAFF
TRBJ2-2	-	-	TRBV4-3	TGCGCCAGCAGCCAAGAAGGGCCGGGATCGACCACCGGGGAGCTGTTTTTT	CASSQEGPGSTTGELFF
TRBJ2-5	-	-	TRBV6-5	TGTGCCAGCACCACAGGGCCAGAGACCCAGTACTTC	CASTTGPETQYF
TRBJ1-3	TRBD1	-	TRBV30	TGTGCCTGGAGTTTAGGGACAGATGAGGATTTT	CAWSLGTDEDF
TRBJ2-5	-	-	TRBV30	TGTGCCTGGAACGCAGGGCAAGAGACCCAGTACTTC	CAWNAGQETQYF
TRBJ1-5	-	-	TRBV7-6	TGTGCCAGCAGCCCCGGGGTCCTTCAGCCCCAGCATTTT	CASSPGVLQPQHF